This TCR beta chain is drawn from a study of CD8 T cells in Susac syndrome. The overall study: Clinical remission applied to under ten sequenced Susac syndrome patients, and more than five had active disease. Patients with Susac syndrome were therapy-naive, on corticosteroids, or on intravenous immunoglobulin alone at blood draw.

This CDR3 is built from 14 residues. V dropped 6 bases and J dropped 5; count of bases not matched to a gene: 2. CDR1 and CDR2 (germline): SEHNR, FQNEAQ (reference sequence). The RNA input was about 0.5 to 1 ug, and it was reverse transcribed with random hexamers. TCRdb passed the immunoSEQ multiplex PCR reads through MiXCR, listing each CDR3 protein once. The sample has about 190,000 distinct CDR3 sequences, around 93% seen once. This rearrangement joins TRBV7-9 to TRBJ2-2, with 11 positions matching TRBD2. Sequences were obtained from CD8+ T cells from PBMCs. This TCR came from a human donor with Susac syndrome. The CDR3 loop reads CASSRTSGTGELFF. The CDR3 DNA sequence: TGTGCCAGCAGTCGGACTAGCGGGACCGGGGAGCTGTTTTTT.